This T cell receptor (beta chain) was retrieved from a study of blood T cell repertoires in COVID-19. About the research overall: COVID-19 samples collected from the United States, Italy and Spain covered acute and convalescent phases. Sources were T cells, B-cell-depleted T cells, or PBMCs; the material itself was cDNA or gDNA.

This clone was counted between two and nine times. The CDR3 extends over 14 amino acids. V dropped 6 bases and J dropped 0 bases, with 9 bases sitting between them. CDR1 and CDR2 (germline): MNHEY, SVGAGI. Original data processing: Nucleated cell number was recorded as an estimate derived from reference gene primer amplification. This table comes from immunoSEQ multiplex PCR, and its TCRdb copy is limited to in-frame clones, with some not included. V, J and clone size are taken as reported in that table, and D and trimming were inferred from the DNA itself. The sample holds about 60,000 clones, around nine tenths seen once.

The sequencing input was peripheral blood. The chain is built from TRBV6-5 and TRBJ1-5; D is unclear. This sequence originates from a man aged 65 to 79 with acute or convalescent COVID-19. The CDR3 loop is CASRRDYSNQPQHF. The CDR3 DNA is TGTGCCAGCAGGCGAGATTATAGCAATCAGCCCCAGCATTTT.